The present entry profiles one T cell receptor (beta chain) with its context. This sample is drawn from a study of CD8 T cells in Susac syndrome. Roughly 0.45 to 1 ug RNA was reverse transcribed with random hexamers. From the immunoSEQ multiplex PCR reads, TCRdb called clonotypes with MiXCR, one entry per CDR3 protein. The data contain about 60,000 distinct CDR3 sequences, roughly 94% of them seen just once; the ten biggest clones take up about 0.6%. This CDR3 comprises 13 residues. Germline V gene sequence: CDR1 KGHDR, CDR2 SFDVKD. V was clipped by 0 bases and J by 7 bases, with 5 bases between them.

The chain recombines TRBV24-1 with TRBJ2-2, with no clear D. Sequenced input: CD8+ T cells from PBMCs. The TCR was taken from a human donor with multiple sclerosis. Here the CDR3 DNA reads TGTGCCACCAGTGATTTGTCGGACGGGGAGCTGTTTTTT. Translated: CATSDLSDGELFF.